This TCR beta chain was captured in a study of blood T cell repertoires in COVID-19. For the study at large: From T cells, B-cell-depleted T cells, or PBMCs came the material, which was cDNA or gDNA.

In the source study's methods: Amplified reference gene primers provided the basis for estimating nucleated cell counts. Data came from immunoSEQ multiplex PCR; TCRdb stores just in-frame clones and leaves some out. From that table come the V and J calls and clone size; the DNA was used to work out D and trimming. The table records roughly 130,000 clones, around 80% of them present only once. The CDR3 is 14 amino acids. V was cut by 2 bases and J by 4 bases, with 9 bases left in between. Germline V gene lookup returns CDR1 MDHEN and CDR2 SYDVKM. The chain combines TRBV28 with TRBJ1-5; no reliable D call. Material for sequencing was peripheral blood. This TCR came from a man aged 55 to 70 with acute or convalescent COVID-19. Here the CDR3 DNA reads TGTGCCAGCAGTTTACTGGACTTTAATCAGCCCCAGCATTTT. This codes for CASSLLDFNQPQHF. Together with reference TRBV28 and TRBJ1-5, the CDR3 gives the full variable domain: DVKVTQSSRYLVKRTGEKVFLECVQDMDHENMFWYRQDPGLGLRLIYFSYDVKMKEKGDIPEGYSVSREKKERFSLILESASTNQTSMYLCASSLLDFNQPQHFGDGTRLSIL.